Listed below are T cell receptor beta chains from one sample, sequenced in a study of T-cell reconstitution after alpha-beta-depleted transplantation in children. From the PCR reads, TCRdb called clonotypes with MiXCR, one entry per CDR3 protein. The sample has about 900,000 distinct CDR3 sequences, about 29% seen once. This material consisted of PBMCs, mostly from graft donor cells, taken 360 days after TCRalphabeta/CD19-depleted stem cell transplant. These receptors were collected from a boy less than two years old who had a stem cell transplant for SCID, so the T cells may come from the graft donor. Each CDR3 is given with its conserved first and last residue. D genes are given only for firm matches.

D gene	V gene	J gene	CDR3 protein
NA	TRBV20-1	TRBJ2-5	CSARDLRAGVPSETQYF
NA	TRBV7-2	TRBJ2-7	CASSLESGAPAQYF
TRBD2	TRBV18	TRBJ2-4	CASSPSRGLAGSKNIQYF
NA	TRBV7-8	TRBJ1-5	CASSFGRGQPQHF
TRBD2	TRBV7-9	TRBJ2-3	CASSPGLAGDLTDTQYF
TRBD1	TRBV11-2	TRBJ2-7	CASSLAPGQGYEQYF
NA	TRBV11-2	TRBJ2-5	CASSFPAWGLDTGQETQYF
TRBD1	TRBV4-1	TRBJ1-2	CASSRPGQGVHGYTF
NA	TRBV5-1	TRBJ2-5	CASSANSAREETQYF
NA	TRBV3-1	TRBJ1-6	CASSQESRGKSPLHF
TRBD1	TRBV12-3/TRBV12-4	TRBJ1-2	CASSFSGTVNYGYTF
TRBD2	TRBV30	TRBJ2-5	CAWSPGLGETQYF
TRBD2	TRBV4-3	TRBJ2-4	CASSLALAGANKNIQYF
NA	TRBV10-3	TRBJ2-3	CAISEGLGAADTQYF
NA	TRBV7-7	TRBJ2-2	CASSAGEVLDTGELFF
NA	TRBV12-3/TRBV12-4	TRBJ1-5	CASSAANQPQHF
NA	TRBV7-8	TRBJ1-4	CASSPMLGTTNEKLFF
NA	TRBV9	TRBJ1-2	CASSLGKTYGYTF
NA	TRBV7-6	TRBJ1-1	CASSFEPGTFEAFF
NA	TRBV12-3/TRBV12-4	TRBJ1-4	CASSSQVPGREKLFF
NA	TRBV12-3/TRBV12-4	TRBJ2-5	CASSFFGTDVVGTQYF
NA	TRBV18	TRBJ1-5	CASSQTGRDQPQHF
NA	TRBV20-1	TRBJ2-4	CSAKGGLINIQYF
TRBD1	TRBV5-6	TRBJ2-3	CASSPNRGRVTDTQYF
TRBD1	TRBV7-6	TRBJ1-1	CASSPQGSMNTEAFF
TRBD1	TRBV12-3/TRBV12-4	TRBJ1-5	CASRNATGLYQPQHF
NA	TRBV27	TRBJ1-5	CASSLGPGVAQPQHF
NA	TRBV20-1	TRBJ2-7	CSGDGLGEGEQYF
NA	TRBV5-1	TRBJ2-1	CASSSPHRDPLIRGQFF
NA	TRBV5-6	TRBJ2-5	CASSRSLSETQYF
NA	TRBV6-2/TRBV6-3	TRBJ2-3	CASSTWVGGTDTQYF
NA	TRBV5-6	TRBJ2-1	CASSLLGGGLWGNEQFF
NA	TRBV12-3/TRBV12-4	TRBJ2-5	CASSSGSGVRQETQYF
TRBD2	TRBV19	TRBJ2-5	CASRGLTSSQETQYF
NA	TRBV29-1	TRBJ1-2	CSATWGEHYGYTF
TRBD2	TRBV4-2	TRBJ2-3	CASSQDGTSEYTDTQYF
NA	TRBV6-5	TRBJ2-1	CASSYSRTRNNEQFF
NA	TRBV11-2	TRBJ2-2	CASSLWGTTNTGELFF
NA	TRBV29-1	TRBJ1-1	CSVTGGIRNTEAFF
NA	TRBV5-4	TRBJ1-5	CASSLGAWGGNQPQHF
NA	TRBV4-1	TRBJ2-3	CASSPLGGKASTDTQYF
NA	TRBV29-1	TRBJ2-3	CSAQDQPDTQYF
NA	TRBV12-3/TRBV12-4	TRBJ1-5	CASSSLLVQPQHF
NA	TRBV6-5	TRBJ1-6	CASSYGLPGSIWDSPLHF
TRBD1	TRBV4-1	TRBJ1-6	CASSHPGQGVSPLHF
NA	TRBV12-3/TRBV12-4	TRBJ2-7	CASSLRQTSISYEQYF
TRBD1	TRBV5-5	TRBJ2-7	CASSPAPAGGLNEQYF